This TCR beta chain stems from a study of blood T cell repertoires in COVID-19. Participants reported their clinical history, and cohort assignment relied on those reports. The method was immunoSEQ multiplex PCR; TCRdb's version includes in-frame clones alone and lacks a portion of them. The table lists some 140,000 clones, roughly 83% of them singletons. Per the germline V gene, CDR1 is SGHDT and CDR2 is YYEEEE. CDR3 size: 15 residues. The V and J ends lost 2 bases and 0 bases respectively, with 8 bases between them. The sample comprised PBMCs or T cells enriched from blood (not recorded which). The genes are TRBV5-6 and TRBJ2-2, with a possible D match to TRBD2 (5 bases). This sequence was found in a middle-aged man with acute COVID-19. The CDR3 spells CASSFGLSNTGELFF. CDR3 nucleotide sequence: TGTGCCAGCAGCTTTGGACTGTCGAACACCGGGGAGCTGTTTTTT.